This T cell receptor beta chain was observed in a study of T-cell memory formation after mild COVID-19. Study-wide results and limits: Researchers found some responding clones in pre-infection memory, a sign that cross-reactive memory joined.

This clonotype was detected a few times. Its specificity is unknown. CDR1 and CDR2 from the germline V gene are SGHAT and FQNNGV. The V and J ends lost 5 bases and 2 bases respectively, with 13 bases between them. The CDR3 loop spans 15 amino acids. Researchers used 5'RACE with constant-segment primers to make TCR alpha and TCR beta cDNA libraries that carry sample barcodes and UMIs. Using its own MiXCR run on the 5' RACE reads, TCRdb lists one record per CDR3 protein. In the table there are approximately 300,000 distinct CDR3 sequences, around a sixth of which are singletons. Material: PBMCs or a T cell subset sorted from them (not recorded which). This TCR was recovered from a man aged 18 to 29 who had mild COVID-19 (a few samples of this study predate the infection). Cell type and time point are not known. This rearrangement joins TRBV11-2 to TRBJ1-3, with no clear D. CDR3 residues: CASSPLLDPGNTIYF. The CDR3 nucleotides read TGTGCCAGCAGCCCCCTGTTGGATCCTGGAAACACCATATATTTT.